A selection of T cell receptor beta chains follows, all from one sample in a study of CD8+ T cells in alopecia areata. Only in-frame clones appear in the TCRdb table, and some are missing; sequencing was by immunoSEQ multiplex PCR. The data hold 30,000 to 40,000 clones, with over 65% observed a single time. Material: NKG2D-low CD8+ T cells sorted from blood. These receptors originate from a human donor with alopecia areata. The CDR3 runs from the conserved cysteine through the conserved F or W. The order of the fields is clone size, J gene, D gene, V gene, CDR3 protein, CDR3 DNA. D genes are given only for firm matches. Clone size appears in some rows only: once, few, many, or a class for an expanded clone.

clone size: -; J gene: TRBJ2-7; D gene: TRBD1; V gene: TRBV29-1; CDR3 protein: CSVGQGSYEQYF; CDR3 DNA: TGCAGCGTTGGACAGGGGTCCTACGAGCAGTACTTC
clone size: -; J gene: TRBJ2-1; D gene: -; V gene: TRBV9; CDR3 protein: CASSVIGDYSYNEQFF; CDR3 DNA: TGTGCCAGCAGCGTCATTGGAGACTACTCCTACAATGAGCAGTTCTTC
clone size: -; J gene: TRBJ2-5; D gene: TRBD2; V gene: TRBV29-1; CDR3 protein: CSVDGQREHRPHPQYF; CDR3 DNA: TGCAGCGTTGACGGCCAGCGGGAGCACCGACCCCATCCCCAGTACTTC
clone size: -; J gene: TRBJ2-7; D gene: -; V gene: TRBV27; CDR3 protein: CASSGGTGPTYEQYF; CDR3 DNA: TGTGCCAGCAGCGGGGGGACAGGACCTACCTACGAGCAGTACTTC
clone size: -; J gene: TRBJ2-2; D gene: TRBD1; V gene: TRBV30; CDR3 protein: CAWRRTGVNTGELFF; CDR3 DNA: TGTGCCTGGAGACGTACAGGGGTGAACACCGGGGAGCTGTTTTTT
clone size: -; J gene: TRBJ2-1; D gene: TRBD2; V gene: TRBV4-2; CDR3 protein: CASSHSGGLYNEQFF; CDR3 DNA: TGTGCCAGCAGCCATAGCGGGGGTTTGTACAATGAGCAGTTCTTC
clone size: -; J gene: TRBJ1-1; D gene: -; V gene: TRBV30; CDR3 protein: CAWSPGQNTEAFF; CDR3 DNA: TGTGCCTGGAGTCCCGGACAGAACACTGAAGCTTTCTTT
clone size: -; J gene: TRBJ2-7; D gene: TRBD1; V gene: TRBV4-1; CDR3 protein: CASSQLTGTHEQYF; CDR3 DNA: TGCGCCAGCAGCCAATTGACAGGGACCCACGAGCAGTACTTC
clone size: -; J gene: TRBJ2-7; D gene: TRBD1; V gene: TRBV7-2; CDR3 protein: CASSKMQGAGEQYF; CDR3 DNA: TGTGCCAGCAGCAAAATGCAGGGGGCTGGGGAGCAGTACTTC
clone size: -; J gene: TRBJ2-3; D gene: -; V gene: TRBV13; CDR3 protein: CASSEQVEDTQYF; CDR3 DNA: TGTGCCAGCAGCGAACAAGTGGAAGATACGCAGTATTTT
clone size: -; J gene: TRBJ1-2; D gene: TRBD1; V gene: TRBV7-8; CDR3 protein: CASSLASGQGDYGYTF; CDR3 DNA: TGTGCCAGCAGCTTAGCTTCAGGACAGGGAGACTATGGCTACACCTTC
clone size: once; J gene: TRBJ2-1; D gene: TRBD1; V gene: TRBV7-3; CDR3 protein: CASSLTGTGAGNEQFF; CDR3 DNA: TGTGCCAGCAGCTTAACGGGGACAGGGGCGGGAAATGAGCAGTTCTTC
clone size: -; J gene: TRBJ1-1; D gene: TRBD1; V gene: TRBV7-9; CDR3 protein: CASSSRGTEAFF; CDR3 DNA: TGTGCCAGCAGTTCCAGGGGGACTGAAGCTTTCTTT
clone size: -; J gene: TRBJ2-7; D gene: TRBD2; V gene: TRBV30; CDR3 protein: CAWSGGGYEQYF; CDR3 DNA: TGTGCCTGGAGCGGGGGGGGCTACGAGCAGTACTTC
clone size: -; J gene: TRBJ2-1; D gene: TRBD2; V gene: TRBV6-1; CDR3 protein: CASSELAGANNEQFF; CDR3 DNA: TGTGCCAGCAGTGAACTAGCGGGGGCCAACAATGAGCAGTTCTTC
clone size: few; J gene: TRBJ2-1; D gene: -; V gene: TRBV19; CDR3 protein: CASSSGPGENNEQFF; CDR3 DNA: TGTGCCAGTAGTAGTGGGCCAGGGGAAAACAATGAGCAGTTCTTC
clone size: once; J gene: TRBJ2-1; D gene: TRBD2; V gene: TRBV5-1; CDR3 protein: CASSWRLAGGYNEQFF; CDR3 DNA: TGCGCCAGCAGCTGGAGACTAGCGGGAGGGTACAATGAGCAGTTCTTC
clone size: -; J gene: TRBJ2-7; D gene: TRBD1; V gene: TRBV27; CDR3 protein: CASSYGTAPYEQYF; CDR3 DNA: TGTGCCAGCAGTTACGGGACAGCGCCCTACGAGCAGTACTTC
clone size: -; J gene: TRBJ2-3; D gene: -; V gene: TRBV7-9; CDR3 protein: CASSQQGGSTDTQYF; CDR3 DNA: TGTGCCAGCAGCCAGCAGGGGGGGAGCACAGATACGCAGTATTTT
clone size: -; J gene: TRBJ1-4; D gene: -; V gene: TRBV27; CDR3 protein: CASSSPSGTGYAEKLFF; CDR3 DNA: TGTGCCAGCAGTTCCCCAAGCGGTACAGGGTACGCTGAAAAACTGTTTTTT
clone size: -; J gene: TRBJ1-5; D gene: -; V gene: TRBV30; CDR3 protein: CAWIFRENSNQPQHF; CDR3 DNA: TGTGCCTGGATCTTCAGGGAAAACAGCAATCAGCCCCAGCATTTT
clone size: -; J gene: TRBJ2-1; D gene: -; V gene: TRBV28; CDR3 protein: CASSPGDSYNEQFF; CDR3 DNA: TGTGCCAGCAGTCCTGGGGACTCCTACAATGAGCAGTTCTTC
clone size: -; J gene: TRBJ2-1; D gene: -; V gene: TRBV5-4; CDR3 protein: CASSQAINEQFF; CDR3 DNA: TGTGCCAGCAGCCAAGCTATAAATGAGCAGTTCTTC
clone size: -; J gene: TRBJ1-4; D gene: -; V gene: TRBV7-9; CDR3 protein: CASSSVDIMREKLFF; CDR3 DNA: TGTGCCAGCAGCTCGGTGGACATTATGAGGGAAAAACTGTTTTTT
clone size: -; J gene: TRBJ1-1; D gene: TRBD1; V gene: TRBV28; CDR3 protein: CASSFDRVEAFF; CDR3 DNA: TGTGCCAGCAGTTTTGACAGGGTAGAAGCTTTCTTT
clone size: once; J gene: TRBJ2-1; D gene: -; V gene: TRBV28; CDR3 protein: CASSLRGELGGEQFF; CDR3 DNA: TGTGCCAGCAGTTTACGGGGCGAGCTCGGGGGTGAGCAGTTCTTC
clone size: -; J gene: TRBJ2-7; D gene: TRBD1; V gene: TRBV29-1; CDR3 protein: CSVVWTGEYEQYF; CDR3 DNA: TGCAGCGTTGTTTGGACAGGGGAATACGAGCAGTACTTC
clone size: -; J gene: TRBJ2-3; D gene: -; V gene: TRBV27; CDR3 protein: CASSLWRTDTQYF; CDR3 DNA: TGTGCCAGCAGTTTATGGCGAACAGATACGCAGTATTTT
clone size: -; J gene: TRBJ1-1; D gene: TRBD1; V gene: TRBV29-1; CDR3 protein: CSARTGTNTEAFF; CDR3 DNA: TGCAGCGCAAGGACAGGGACTAACACTGAAGCTTTCTTT
clone size: -; J gene: TRBJ2-7; D gene: TRBD2; V gene: TRBV6-1; CDR3 protein: CASSDLAGGPYEQYF; CDR3 DNA: TGTGCCAGCAGTGATCTAGCGGGAGGGCCCTACGAGCAGTACTTC
clone size: -; J gene: TRBJ2-1; D gene: TRBD2; V gene: TRBV7-9; CDR3 protein: CASSHSGSGNEQFF; CDR3 DNA: TGTGCCAGCAGCCATAGCGGGAGTGGGAATGAGCAGTTCTTC
clone size: -; J gene: TRBJ2-1; D gene: -; V gene: TRBV5-1; CDR3 protein: CASSLGLGNEQFF; CDR3 DNA: TGCGCCAGCAGCTTGGGGCTGGGGAATGAGCAGTTCTTC